The clone carrying this T cell receptor (beta chain) was found many times. TCRdb analysed the 5' RACE reads with MiXCR anew, one entry per CDR3 protein. Of tens of thousands of distinct CDR3 sequences in the sample, about 8.9% were seen once. The data are from a study of chronic HIV infection and antiretroviral therapy. Sequenced material: peripheral blood. The sequence was collected from an adult who had HIV and had not received antiretroviral therapy, or was an uninfected healthy control (not recorded which).

The CDR3 bases are TGTGCCAGCAGTTTACCTTTGTCGTGGGCCGGGGAGCTGTTTTTT. Translation: CASSLPLSWAGELFF. The chain employs TRBV28 and TRBJ2-2; D gene ambiguous. This CDR3 contains 15 residues. Trimming removed 2 bases from V and 6 bases from J, with 13 bases in between. CDR1 and CDR2 from the germline V gene are MDHEN and SYDVKM.